This T cell receptor (beta chain) was sequenced during a study of blood T cells in healthy people across ages. In this sample, this clonotype turned up a few times. Its antigen is still unknown. With a J-beta primer mix and a sample-barcoded 5' primer, a second PCR ran 7 to 11 cycles. Every cDNA was tagged by a template-switch adaptor with 12 random nucleotides. There were at least 3 million CDR3-containing paired-end reads obtained from each sample. TCRdb reprocessed the 5' RACE reads with MiXCR, giving one entry per CDR3 protein. The sample lists under 1 million distinct CDR3 sequences, 40% to 50% occurring once. This CDR3 is built from 15 residues. The V and J ends lost 6 bases and 3 bases respectively, with 16 bases between them. CDR1 and CDR2 from the germline V gene are PRHDT and FYEKMQ (reference sequence). Points from the study as a whole: Estimated diversity, derived from one million T cells, was regarded as an underestimate.

This sequence was found in a man in his 60s in good health. Sequencing used blood. V is TRBV13 and J is TRBJ2-3, with D perhaps matching TRBD1 (8 bases). DNA of the CDR3: TGTGCCAGCAGTAAAACAGGGGGAGGGACAGATACGCAGTATTTT. Translated, it gives CASSKTGGGTDTQYF.